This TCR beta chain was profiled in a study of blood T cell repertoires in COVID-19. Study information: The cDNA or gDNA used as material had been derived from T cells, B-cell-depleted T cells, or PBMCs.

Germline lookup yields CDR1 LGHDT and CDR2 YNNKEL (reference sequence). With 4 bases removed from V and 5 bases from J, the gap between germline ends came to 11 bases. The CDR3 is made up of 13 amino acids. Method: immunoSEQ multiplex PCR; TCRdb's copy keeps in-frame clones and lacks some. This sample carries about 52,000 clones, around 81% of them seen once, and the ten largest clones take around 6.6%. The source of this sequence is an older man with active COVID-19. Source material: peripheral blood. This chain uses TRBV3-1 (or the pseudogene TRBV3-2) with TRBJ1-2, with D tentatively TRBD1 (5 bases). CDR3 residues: CASSPGLNYGYTF. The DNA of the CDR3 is TGTGCCAGCAGCCCGGGACTAAATTATGGCTACACCTTC.